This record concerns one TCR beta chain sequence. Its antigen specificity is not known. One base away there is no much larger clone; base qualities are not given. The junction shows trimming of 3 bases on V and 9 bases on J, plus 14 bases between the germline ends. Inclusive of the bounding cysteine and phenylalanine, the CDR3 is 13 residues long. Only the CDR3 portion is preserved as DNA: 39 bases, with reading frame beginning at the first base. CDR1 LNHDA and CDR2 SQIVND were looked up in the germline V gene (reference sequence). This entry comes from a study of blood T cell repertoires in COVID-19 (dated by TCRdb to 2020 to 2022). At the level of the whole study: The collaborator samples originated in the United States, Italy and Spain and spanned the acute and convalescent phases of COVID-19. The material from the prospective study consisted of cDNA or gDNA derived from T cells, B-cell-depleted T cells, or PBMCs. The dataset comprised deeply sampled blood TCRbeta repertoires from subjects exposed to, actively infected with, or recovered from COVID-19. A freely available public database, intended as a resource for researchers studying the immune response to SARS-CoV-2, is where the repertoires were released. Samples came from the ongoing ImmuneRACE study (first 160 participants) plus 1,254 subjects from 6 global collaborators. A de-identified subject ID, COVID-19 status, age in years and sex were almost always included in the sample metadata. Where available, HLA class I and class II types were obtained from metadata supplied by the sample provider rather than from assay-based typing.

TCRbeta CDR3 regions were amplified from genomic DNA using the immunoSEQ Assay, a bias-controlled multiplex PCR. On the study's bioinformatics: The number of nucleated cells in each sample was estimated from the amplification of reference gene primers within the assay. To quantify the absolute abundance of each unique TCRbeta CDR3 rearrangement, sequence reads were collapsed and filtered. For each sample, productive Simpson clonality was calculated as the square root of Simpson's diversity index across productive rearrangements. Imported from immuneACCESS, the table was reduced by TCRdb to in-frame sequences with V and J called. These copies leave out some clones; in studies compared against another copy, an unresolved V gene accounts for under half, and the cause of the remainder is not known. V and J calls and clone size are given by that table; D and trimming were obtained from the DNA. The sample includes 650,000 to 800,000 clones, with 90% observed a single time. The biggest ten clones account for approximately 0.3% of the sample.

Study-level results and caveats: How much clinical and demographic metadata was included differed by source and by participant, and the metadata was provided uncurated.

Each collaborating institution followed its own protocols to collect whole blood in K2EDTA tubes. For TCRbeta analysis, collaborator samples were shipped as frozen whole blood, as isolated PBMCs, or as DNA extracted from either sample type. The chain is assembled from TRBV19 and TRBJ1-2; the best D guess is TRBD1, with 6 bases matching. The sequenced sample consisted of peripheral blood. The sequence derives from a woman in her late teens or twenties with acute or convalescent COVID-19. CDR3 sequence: CASSIPGARSYTF. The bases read TGTGCCAGTAGTATCCCAGGGGCGAGGAGCTACACCTTC.